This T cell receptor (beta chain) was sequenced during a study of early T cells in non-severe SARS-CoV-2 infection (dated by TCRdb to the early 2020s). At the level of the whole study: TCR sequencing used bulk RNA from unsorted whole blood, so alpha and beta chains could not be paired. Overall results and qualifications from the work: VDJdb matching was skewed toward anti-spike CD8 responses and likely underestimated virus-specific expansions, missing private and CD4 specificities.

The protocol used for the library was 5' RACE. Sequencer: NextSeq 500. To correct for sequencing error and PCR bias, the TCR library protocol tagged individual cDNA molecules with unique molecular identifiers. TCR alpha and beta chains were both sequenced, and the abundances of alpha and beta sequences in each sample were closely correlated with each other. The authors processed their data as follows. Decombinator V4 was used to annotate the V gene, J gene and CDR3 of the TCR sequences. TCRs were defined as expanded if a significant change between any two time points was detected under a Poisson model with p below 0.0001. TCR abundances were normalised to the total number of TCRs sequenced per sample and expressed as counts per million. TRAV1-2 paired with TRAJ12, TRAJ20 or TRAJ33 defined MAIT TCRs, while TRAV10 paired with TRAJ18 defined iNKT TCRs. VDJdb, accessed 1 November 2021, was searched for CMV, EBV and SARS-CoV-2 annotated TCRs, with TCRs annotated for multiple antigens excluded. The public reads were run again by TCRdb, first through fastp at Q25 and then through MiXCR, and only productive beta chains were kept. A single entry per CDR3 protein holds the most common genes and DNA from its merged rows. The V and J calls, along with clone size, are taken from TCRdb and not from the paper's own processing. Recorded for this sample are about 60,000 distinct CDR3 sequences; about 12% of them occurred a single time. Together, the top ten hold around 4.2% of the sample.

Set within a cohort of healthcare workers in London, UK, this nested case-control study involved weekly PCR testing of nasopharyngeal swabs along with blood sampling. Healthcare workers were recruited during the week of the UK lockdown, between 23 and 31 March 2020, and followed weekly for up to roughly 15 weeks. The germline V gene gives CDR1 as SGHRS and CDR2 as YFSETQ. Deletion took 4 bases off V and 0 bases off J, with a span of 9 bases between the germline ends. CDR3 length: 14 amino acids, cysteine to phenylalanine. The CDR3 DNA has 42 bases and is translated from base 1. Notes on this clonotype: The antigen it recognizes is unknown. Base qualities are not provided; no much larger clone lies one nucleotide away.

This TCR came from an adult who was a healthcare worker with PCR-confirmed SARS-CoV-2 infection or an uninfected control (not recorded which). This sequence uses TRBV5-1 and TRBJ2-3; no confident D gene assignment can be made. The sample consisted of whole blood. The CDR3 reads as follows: CASSLPPSTDTQYF. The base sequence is TGCGCCAGCAGCCTGCCCCCCAGCACAGATACGCAGTATTTT.